The next 9 T cell receptor beta chains were all read from a single sample in a study of esophageal squamous cell carcinoma under preoperative chemotherapy. TCRdb re-called the PCR reads with MiXCR, one entry per CDR3 protein. The sample holds under 20,000 distinct CDR3 sequences, 40% to 55% seen once. Noted time point: after preoperative PTX-NDP chemotherapy. Sampling was performed from a patient given preoperative chemotherapy. The receptors originated from a human donor with esophageal squamous cell carcinoma. The donor label of this sample is uncertain.

Worth noting for this clonotype: At one boundary the junction diverges from the germline segment, which might be a read error. CDR3 sequence reads: CVSSLKLQRDVCTGKLFF. DNA of the CDR3: TGTGTCAGCAGCTTAAAACTTCAGCGGGACGTGTGCACCGGGAAGCTGTTTTTT. V and J are TRBV7-2 and TRBJ2-2; TRBD2 matches 7 bases. Germline loops: CDR1 SGHTA, CDR2 FQGNSA. This CDR3 has 18 residues.

This clonotype was counted a few times. This chain links TRBV12-3 or TRBV12-4 with TRBJ2-5; 14 bases agree with TRBD2. The CDR3 runs to 16 residues. V shed 6 bases and J 4 bases; nucleotides not matched to a gene: 7. The CDR3 reads CASSQTSGGALETQYF. As DNA, the CDR3 is TGTGCCAGCAGCCAGACTAGCGGGGGGGCCCTAGAGACCCAGTACTTC.

The rearrangement uses TRBV11-2 and TRBJ2-5; tentative D call: TRBD2 (6 bases). The assigned J gene may be wrong: the sequence end matches TRBJ2-7 better. The germline V gene has CDR1 SGHAT and CDR2 FQNNGV. This CDR3 has 15 residues. CDR3 DNA sequence: TGTGCCAGCAGCTTAGAGGGCTCGGGGGTTGACGAGCAGTACTTC. Translation: CASSLEGSGVDEQYF.

The genes are TRBV7-3 and TRBJ2-3, with D perhaps being TRBD1 or TRBD2 (5 bases each). V lost 5 bases and J 1 base, leaving 13 bases between the germline ends. CDR1 is SGHTA, CDR2 FQGTGA, per germline. This CDR3 is built from 15 residues. The CDR3 sequence is CASSVTRGGTDTQYF. The DNA for the CDR3 is TGTGCCAGCAGCGTCACTAGGGGCGGCACAGATACGCAGTATTTT.

In this sample, this clonotype turned up once. One end of the junction does not line up with germline, which may come from a read error. The V and J genes are TRBV7-8 and TRBJ2-3, with 9 bases fitting TRBD2. Germline values: CDR1 SGHVS, CDR2 FQNEAQ. The CDR3 consists of 20 residues. DNA of the CDR3: TGTGCCAGCAGCCCGGGATCGAGTGGCGGGAGGGTGTTGGCCAAAGACACTCAGTACTTT. Residues: CASSPGSSGGRVLAKDTQYF.

This chain uses TRBV6-1 with TRBJ2-1, with 8 bases identical to TRBD2. Germline V lookup: CDR1 MNHNS, CDR2 SASEGT. V dropped 4 bases and J dropped 5; count of bases not matched to a gene: 7. The length of the CDR3 is 15 residues. The CDR3 DNA reads as TGTGCCAGCAGTGGCCCCAGCGGGGGAAACAATGAGCAGTTCTTC. This codes for CASSGPSGGNNEQFF.

The V gene is TRBV11-3, the J gene TRBJ2-1, with 8 bases that match TRBD2. CDR1 and CDR2 (germline): SGHNT, YENEEA. The CDR3 is made up of 15 amino acids. With V trimmed by 7 bases and J by 8 bases, 13 bases remained unmatched. The CDR3 sequence is CASTRSAGAGDEQFF. The CDR3 DNA is TGTGCCAGCACCCGCTCGGCGGGAGCGGGAGATGAGCAGTTCTTC.

The chain couples TRBV7-8 to TRBJ2-5; 9 nucleotides line up with TRBD1. The J call may be faulty, since TRBJ2-7 better matches the DNA end. Germline V gene sequence: CDR1 SGHVS, CDR2 FQNEAQ. This CDR3 is built from 14 residues. The CDR3 region is CASSSDRGNYEQYF. The CDR3 DNA is TGTGCCAGCAGCTCTGACAGGGGGAACTACGAGCAGTACTTC.

The rearrangement links TRBV7-8 to TRBJ1-1; TRBD1 is a possible D gene (5 bases). Germline assignment: CDR1 SGHVS and CDR2 FQNEAQ. With 1 base removed from V and 0 bases from J, the gap between germline ends came to 18 bases. The CDR3 sequence is 18 residues long. CDR3 amino acids: CASSLEGSSELMNTEAFF. The CDR3 DNA reads as TGTGCCAGCAGCTTAGAGGGGAGCTCCGAACTCATGAACACTGAAGCTTTCTTT.